This T cell receptor beta chain emerged from a study of shared clonotypes between healthy human individuals. Background on the study: Each donor contributed plates that comprised three CD4 naive, three CD4 memory, two CD8 naive and one CD8 memory.

CDR3 size: 16 residues. The J segment lost 3 bases and the V segment lost 6 bases, leaving 9 bases of the junction unmatched. Germline loops: CDR1 SNHLY, CDR2 FYNNEI. Method: immunoSEQ multiplex PCR; TCRdb's copy keeps in-frame clones and lacks some. Of fewer than 1.6 million clones listed, about 98.5% were seen once; the top ten hold approximately 0.38%. The specimen sequenced was naive CD4+ T cells sorted from blood. Noted subset: CD45RA+ positively selected. The chain joins TRBV2 to TRBJ2-2, with 8 positions matching TRBD2. This TCR came from a man aged 25 to 45 in good health. CDR3 DNA: TGTGCCAGCAGGGCAACTAGCGGAGGGGACACCGGGGAGCTGTTTTTT. Translating it yields CASRATSGGDTGELFF.